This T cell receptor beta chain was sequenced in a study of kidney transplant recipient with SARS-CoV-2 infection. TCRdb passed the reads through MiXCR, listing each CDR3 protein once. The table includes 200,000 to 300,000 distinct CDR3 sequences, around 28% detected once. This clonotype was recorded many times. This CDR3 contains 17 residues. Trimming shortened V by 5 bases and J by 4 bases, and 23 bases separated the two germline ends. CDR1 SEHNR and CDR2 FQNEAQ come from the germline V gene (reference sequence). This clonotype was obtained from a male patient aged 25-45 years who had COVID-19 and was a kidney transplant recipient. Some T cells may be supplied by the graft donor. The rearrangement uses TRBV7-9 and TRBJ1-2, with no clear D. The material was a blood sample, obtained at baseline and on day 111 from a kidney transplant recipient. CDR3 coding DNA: TGTGCCAGCAGCATTAAGTTATACCATGGAAAGACCTATGGCTACACCTTC. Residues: CASSIKLYHGKTYGYTF.